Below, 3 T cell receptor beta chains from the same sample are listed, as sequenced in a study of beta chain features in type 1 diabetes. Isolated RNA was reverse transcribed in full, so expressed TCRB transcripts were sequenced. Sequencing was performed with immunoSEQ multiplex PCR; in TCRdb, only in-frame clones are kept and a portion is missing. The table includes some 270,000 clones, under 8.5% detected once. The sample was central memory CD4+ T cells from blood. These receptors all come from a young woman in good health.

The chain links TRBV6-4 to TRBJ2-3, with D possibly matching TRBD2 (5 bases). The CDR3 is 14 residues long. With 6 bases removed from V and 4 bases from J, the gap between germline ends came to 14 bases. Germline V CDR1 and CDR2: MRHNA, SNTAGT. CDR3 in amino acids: CASSRERDSDTQYF. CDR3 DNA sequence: TGTGCCAGCAGCCGGGAACGGGATTCAGATACGCAGTATTTT.

The DNA for the CDR3 is TGTGCCAGCGGTTGGGACAGAGATCAGCCCCAGCATTTT. This translates into CASGWDRDQPQHF. V and J are TRBV2 and TRBJ1-5; 7 bases agree with TRBD1. The CDR3 contains 13 residues. Germline CDR1 reads SNHLY; CDR2 reads FYNNEI. V lost 8 bases, J lost 5 bases, and 6 bases stayed unmatched.

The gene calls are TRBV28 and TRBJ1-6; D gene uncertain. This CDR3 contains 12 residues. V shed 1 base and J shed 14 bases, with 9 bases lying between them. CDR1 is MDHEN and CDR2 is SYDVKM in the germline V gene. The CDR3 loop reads CASSLFRGSLHF. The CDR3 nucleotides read TGTGCCAGCAGTTTATTCCGGGGATCCCTCCACTTT.